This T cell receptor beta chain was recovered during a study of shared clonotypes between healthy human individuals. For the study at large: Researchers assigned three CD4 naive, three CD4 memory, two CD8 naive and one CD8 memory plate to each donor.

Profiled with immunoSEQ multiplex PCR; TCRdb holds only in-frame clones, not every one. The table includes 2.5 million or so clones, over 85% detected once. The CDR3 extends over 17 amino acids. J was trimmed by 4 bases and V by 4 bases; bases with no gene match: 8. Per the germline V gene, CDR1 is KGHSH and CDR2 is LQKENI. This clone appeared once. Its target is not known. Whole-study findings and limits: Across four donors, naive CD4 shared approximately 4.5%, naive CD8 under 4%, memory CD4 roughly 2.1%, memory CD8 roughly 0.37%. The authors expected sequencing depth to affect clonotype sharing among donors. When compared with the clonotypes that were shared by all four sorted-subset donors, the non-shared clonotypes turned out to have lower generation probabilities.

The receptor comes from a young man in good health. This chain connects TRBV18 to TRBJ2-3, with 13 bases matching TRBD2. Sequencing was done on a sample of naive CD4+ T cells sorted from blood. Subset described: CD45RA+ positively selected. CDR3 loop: CASSLRLAGGRADTQYF. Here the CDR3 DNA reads TGTGCCAGCTCACTGCGACTAGCGGGAGGACGGGCAGATACGCAGTATTTT.